The clone carrying this T cell receptor (beta chain) was recorded only once. The data were obtained in a study of blood T cell repertoires in COVID-19. On the study more broadly: COVID-19 samples, acute and convalescent, were from the United States, Italy and Spain. From T cells, B-cell-depleted T cells, or PBMCs came the material, which was cDNA or gDNA.

Produced via immunoSEQ multiplex PCR; TCRdb's table is partial and in-frame only. The table has about 80,000 clones, 60% to 85% seen once; the top ten hold more than 15%. The V and J ends lost 1 base and 9 bases respectively, with 10 bases between them. The V gene's germline CDR1 is SGHTA and CDR2 FQGNSA. The CDR3 spans 14 residues. The chain recombines TRBV7-2 with TRBJ1-6, with D unclear. Sequencing was done on a sample of peripheral blood. This TCR came from a human donor in a cohort sampled during active COVID-19. DNA for the CDR3: TGTGCCAGCAGCTTAGACGGAGGAGGTTCACCCCTCCACTTT. It encodes CASSLDGGGSPLHF.